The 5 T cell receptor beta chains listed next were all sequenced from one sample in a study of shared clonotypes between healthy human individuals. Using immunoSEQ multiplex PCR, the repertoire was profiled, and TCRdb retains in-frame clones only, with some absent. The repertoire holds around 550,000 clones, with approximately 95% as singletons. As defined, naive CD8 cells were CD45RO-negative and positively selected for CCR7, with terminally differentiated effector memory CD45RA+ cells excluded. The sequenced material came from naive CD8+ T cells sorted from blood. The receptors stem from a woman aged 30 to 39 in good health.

CDR3 bases: TGTGCCAGCAAGAGCACAGGGAGGGAAAACTACGAGCAGTACTTC. Encoded protein: CASKSTGRENYEQYF. The rearrangement uses TRBV2 and TRBJ2-7; D is possibly TRBD2 (7 bases). This CDR3 is built from 15 residues. CDR1 SNHLY and CDR2 FYNNEI come from the germline V gene. V was shortened by 7 bases and J by 3 bases, with 19 bases between the two germline ends.

Written as DNA, the CDR3 is TGTGCCAGCAGCGCCGGGACAGGGTACTACGAGCAGTACTTC. Protein sequence: CASSAGTGYYEQYF. The chain combines TRBV9 with TRBJ2-7, with 9 positions matching TRBD1. The CDR3 extends over 14 amino acids. V gave up 3 bases and J gave up 3 bases; unmatched junction bases: 4. CDR1 and CDR2 from the germline V gene are SGDLS and YYNGEE.

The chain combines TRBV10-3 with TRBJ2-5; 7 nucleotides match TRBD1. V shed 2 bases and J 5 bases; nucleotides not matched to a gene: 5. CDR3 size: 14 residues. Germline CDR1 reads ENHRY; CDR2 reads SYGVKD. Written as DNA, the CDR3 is TGTGCCATCAGTGAGAGGGGGCGCGGGGAGACCCAGTACTTC. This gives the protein CAISERGRGETQYF.

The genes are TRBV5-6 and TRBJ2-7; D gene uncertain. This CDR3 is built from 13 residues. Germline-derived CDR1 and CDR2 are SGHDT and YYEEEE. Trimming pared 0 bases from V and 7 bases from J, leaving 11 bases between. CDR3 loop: CASSLVNPSEQYF. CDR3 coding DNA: TGTGCCAGCAGCTTGGTTAACCCATCGGAGCAGTACTTC.

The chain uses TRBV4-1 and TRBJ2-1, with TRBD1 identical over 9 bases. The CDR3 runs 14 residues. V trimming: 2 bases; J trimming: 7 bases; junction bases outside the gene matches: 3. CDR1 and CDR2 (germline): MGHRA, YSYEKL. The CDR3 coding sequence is TGCGCCAGCAGCCAAAGGGGACAGGGAAATGAGCAGTTCTTC. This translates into CASSQRGQGNEQFF.